This record covers a single T cell receptor beta chain. With 4 bases clipped from V and 5 bases from J, the junction kept 6 bases outside the gene matches. This CDR3 contains 16 residues. The germline gives CDR1 LNHDA, CDR2 SQIVND (reference sequence). These data originate in a study of PD-1 blockade in classical Hodgkin lymphoma. Sample time point: cycle 4 day 1 (C4D1), after more than five weeks of nivolumab. Every patient was affected by relapse after autologous stem cell transplantation, while exposure to brentuximab vedotin was not uniform. Using immunoSEQ multiplex PCR, the repertoire was profiled, and TCRdb retains in-frame clones only, with some absent. The data show about 20,000 clones, with 70% to 80% seen just once and 7.2% held by the top ten.

The rearrangement joins TRBV19 to TRBJ2-2; 11 bases fit TRBD2. The sample was peripheral blood mononuclear cells (PBMCs), taken before the fourth cycle of nivolumab. The receptor was isolated from a human donor with classical Hodgkin lymphoma. The DNA of the CDR3 is TGTGCCAGTAGTAATATGGGACTAGCGGTTACCGGGGAGCTGTTTTTT. Residues: CASSNMGLAVTGELFF.